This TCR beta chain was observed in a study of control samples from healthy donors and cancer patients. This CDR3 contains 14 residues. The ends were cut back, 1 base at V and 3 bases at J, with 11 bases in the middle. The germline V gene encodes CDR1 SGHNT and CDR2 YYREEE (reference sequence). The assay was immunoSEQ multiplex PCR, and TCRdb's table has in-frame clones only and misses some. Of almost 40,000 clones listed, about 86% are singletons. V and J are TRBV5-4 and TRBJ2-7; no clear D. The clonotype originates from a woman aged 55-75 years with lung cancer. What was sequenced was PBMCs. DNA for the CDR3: TGTGCCAGCAGCTTGATTTCCAGCCTCTACGAGCAGTACTTC. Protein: CASSLISSLYEQYF. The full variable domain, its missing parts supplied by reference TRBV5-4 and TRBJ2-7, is ETGVTQSPTHLIKTRGQQVTLRCSSQSGHNTVSWYQQALGQGPQFIFQYYREEENGRGNFPPRFSGLQFPNYSSELNVNALELDDSALYLCASSLISSLYEQYFGPGTRLTVT.